The 10 T cell receptor beta chains below were found in one sample sequenced in a study of beta chain features in type 1 diabetes. Findings of the study overall: Shortening that was moderate but significant affected the TCRB CDR3s of Type 1 diabetes patients in all four CD4+ subsets.

Antigens for these TCRs are unknown. Reverse transcription of all isolated RNA meant that expressed TCRB transcripts were sequenced. Using immunoSEQ multiplex PCR, the repertoire was profiled, and TCRdb retains in-frame clones only, with some absent. Of some 640,000 clones listed, over 12% are singletons. The sample comprised naive CD4+ T cells from blood. These receptors were taken from a man aged 18 to 29 with type 1 diabetes.

This clone was detected only a few times. The CDR3 here is CASSRSNYGYTF. CDR3 coding DNA: TGTGCCAGCTCACGCAGTAACTATGGCTACACCTTC. The rearrangement uses TRBV18 and TRBJ1-2, with D hard to call. Germline-derived CDR1 and CDR2 are KGHSH and LQKENI. V lost 4 bases and J 1 base, leaving 4 bases between the germline ends. The CDR3 runs to 12 residues.

This clone has only a few counts. The chain has TRBV5-1 and TRBJ2-5; TRBD1 matches at 7 bases. CDR1 is SGHRS and CDR2 is YFSETQ in the germline V gene. The CDR3 loop spans 14 amino acids. V lost 1 base and J lost 5; bases outside the gene matches: 5. CDR3 nucleotide sequence: TGCGCCAGCAGCTTGACAGGGGCCCGGGAGACCCAGTACTTC. This sequence encodes CASSLTGARETQYF.

This clone was counted only a few times. V usage is TRBV29-1 and J usage is TRBJ2-2, with a weak D call TRBD2 (5 bases). The length of the CDR3 is 14 residues. V was trimmed by 7 bases and J by 2 bases, leaving 14 bases between them. Germline assignment: CDR1 SQVTM and CDR2 ANQGSEA. Here the CDR3 reads CSALPGVNTGELFF. As DNA, the CDR3 is TGCAGCGCCCTCCCCGGGGTTAACACCGGGGAGCTGTTTTTT.

This clone has more than one count but fewer than ten. The rearrangement links TRBV7-9 to TRBJ1-2, with a weak D call TRBD1 (5 bases). The CDR3 has 12 amino acids. CDR1 is SEHNR and CDR2 is FQNEAQ in the germline V gene (reference sequence). Trimming shortened V by 5 bases and J by 4 bases, and 8 bases separated the two germline ends. The CDR3 here is CASSVDSYGYTF. The CDR3 nucleotides read TGTGCCAGCAGCGTTGACAGCTATGGCTACACCTTC.

In nucleotides, the CDR3 is TGTGCCAGCAGTTACTTTCACAGTGGCTCTGGAAACACCATATATTTT. Protein: CASSYFHSGSGNTIYF. The chain joins TRBV2 to TRBJ1-3; D uncertain. This CDR3 has 16 residues. Trimming left V 5 bases short and J 0 bases short, with 14 bases between. Germline V gene lookup returns CDR1 SNHLY and CDR2 FYNNEI. Full variable domain (remainder filled in from reference TRBV2 and TRBJ1-3): EPEVTQTPSHQVTQMGQEVILRCVPISNHLYFYWYRQILGQKVEFLVSFYNNEISEKSEIFDDQFSVERPDGSNFTLKIRSTKLEDSAMYFCASSYFHSGSGNTIYFGEGSWLTVV.

This clone turned up a few times. The chain links TRBV14 to TRBJ2-1; possibly TRBD1 for D (6 bases). The CDR3 consists of 16 residues. The V end was cut by 0 bases, the J end by 3 bases, with 12 bases between. Germline assignment: CDR1 SGHDN and CDR2 FVKESK. The DNA of the CDR3 is TGTGCCAGCAGCCAAGATCTGGGACATAACTACAATGAGCAGTTCTTC. Translated: CASSQDLGHNYNEQFF.

The chain employs TRBV25-1 and TRBJ1-2; D gene ambiguous. Germline V gene data show CDR1 as MGHDK and CDR2 as SYGVNS. Trimming stripped 3 bases from V and 3 bases from J, with 14 bases between. The CDR3 has 15 residues. The CDR3 spells CASSDPGMGDYGYTF. As DNA, the CDR3 is TGTGCCAGCAGTGACCCCGGGATGGGCGACTATGGCTACACCTTC.

Turning to this clone: This CDR3 is also generated by other DNA sequences in the sample. The V call is TRBV30, the J call TRBJ2-7; D possibly matches TRBD1 or TRBD2 (6 bases each). The V end lost 2 bases, the J end lost 4 bases, and 9 bases lay between the germline ends. Germline loops: CDR1 GTSNPN, CDR2 SVGIG (reference sequence). The CDR3 runs to 12 residues. The CDR3 region is CAWSTGRYEQYF. The CDR3 region has the DNA TGTGCCTGGAGTACAGGGAGGTACGAGCAGTACTTC. The full variable domain, in which reference TRBV30 and TRBJ2-7 provide the parts outside the CDR3, is SQTIHQWPATLVQPVGSPLSLECTVEGTSNPNLYWYRQAAGRGLQLLFYSVGIGQISSEVPQNLSASRPQDRQFILSSKKLLLSDSGFYLCAWSTGRYEQYFGPGTRLTVT.

This clone was detected a few times. The chain joins TRBV30 to TRBJ2-7, with 8 bases fitting TRBD2. Germline CDR1 reads GTSNPN; CDR2 reads SVGIG (reference sequence). V was pared by 2 bases and J by 6 bases, with 9 bases of the junction left unmatched. The CDR3 contains 14 residues. In DNA form, the CDR3 reads TGTGCCTGGAGTCTAGGGACTAGAAAGTCCGAGCAGTACTTC. Translating it yields CAWSLGTRKSEQYF.

This clone was seen only a few times. The rearrangement joins TRBV14 to TRBJ2-1; 11 nucleotides agree with TRBD2. Germline V CDR1 and CDR2: SGHDN, FVKESK. The CDR3 is 16 residues long. Losses at the gene ends were 4 bases for V and 2 bases for J; bases not matched to a gene: 4. This chain's CDR3 is CASSPRLAGTYNEQFF. The CDR3 coding sequence is TGTGCCAGCAGCCCAAGACTAGCGGGGACCTACAATGAGCAGTTCTTC.